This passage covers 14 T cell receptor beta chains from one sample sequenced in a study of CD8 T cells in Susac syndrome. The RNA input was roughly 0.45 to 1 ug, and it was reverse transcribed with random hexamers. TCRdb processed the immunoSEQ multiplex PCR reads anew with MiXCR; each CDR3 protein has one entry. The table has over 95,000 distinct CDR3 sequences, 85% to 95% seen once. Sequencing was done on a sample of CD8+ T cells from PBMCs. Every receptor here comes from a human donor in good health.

CDR3 sequence: CASRETGEDTEAFF. DNA of the CDR3: TGTGCCAGCAGGGAGACAGGGGAGGACACTGAAGCTTTCTTT. V and J are TRBV2 and TRBJ1-1, with TRBD1 matching 8 bases. The CDR3 consists of 14 residues. Germline assignment: CDR1 SNHLY and CDR2 FYNNEI. V lost 6 bases and J lost 3; bases outside the gene matches: 6.

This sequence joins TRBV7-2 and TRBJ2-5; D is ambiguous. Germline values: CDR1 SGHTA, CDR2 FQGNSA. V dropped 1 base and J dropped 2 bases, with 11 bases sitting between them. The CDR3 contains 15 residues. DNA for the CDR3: TGTGCCAGCAGCTTAGGAACACCCGCTCAAGAGACCCAGTACTTC. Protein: CASSLGTPAQETQYF.

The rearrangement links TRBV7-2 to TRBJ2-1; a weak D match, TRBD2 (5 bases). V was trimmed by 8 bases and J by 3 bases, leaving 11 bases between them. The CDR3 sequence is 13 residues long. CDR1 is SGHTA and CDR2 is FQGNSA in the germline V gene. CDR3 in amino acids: CASGSKGYNEQFF. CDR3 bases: TGTGCCAGCGGGAGTAAAGGCTACAATGAGCAGTTCTTC.

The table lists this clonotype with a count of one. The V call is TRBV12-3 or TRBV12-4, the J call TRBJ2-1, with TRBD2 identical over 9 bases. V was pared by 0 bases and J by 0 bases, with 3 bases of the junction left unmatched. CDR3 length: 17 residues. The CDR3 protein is CASSLASGGSSYNEQFF. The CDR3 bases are TGTGCCAGCAGTTTAGCTAGCGGGGGAAGCTCCTACAATGAGCAGTTCTTC.

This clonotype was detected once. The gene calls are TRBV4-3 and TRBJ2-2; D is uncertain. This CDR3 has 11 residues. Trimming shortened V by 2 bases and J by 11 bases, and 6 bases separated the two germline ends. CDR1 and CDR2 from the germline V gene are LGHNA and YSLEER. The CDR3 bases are TGCGCCAGCAGCCAAAACGACGAGCTGTTTTTT. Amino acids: CASSQNDELFF.

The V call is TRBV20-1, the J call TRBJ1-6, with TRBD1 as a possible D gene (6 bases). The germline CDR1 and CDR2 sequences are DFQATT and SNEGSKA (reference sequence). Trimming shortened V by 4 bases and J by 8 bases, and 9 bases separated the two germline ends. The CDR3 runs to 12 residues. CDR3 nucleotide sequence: TGCAGTGCTAAATCAGGGGATTCACCCCTCCACTTT. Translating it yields CSAKSGDSPLHF.

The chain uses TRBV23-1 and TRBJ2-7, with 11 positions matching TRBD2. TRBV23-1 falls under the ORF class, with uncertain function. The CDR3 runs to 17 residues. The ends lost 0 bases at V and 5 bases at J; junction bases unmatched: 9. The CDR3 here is CASSQSLSGRAKHEQYF. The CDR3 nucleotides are TGCGCCAGCAGTCAATCACTTAGCGGGAGGGCCAAACACGAGCAGTACTTC.

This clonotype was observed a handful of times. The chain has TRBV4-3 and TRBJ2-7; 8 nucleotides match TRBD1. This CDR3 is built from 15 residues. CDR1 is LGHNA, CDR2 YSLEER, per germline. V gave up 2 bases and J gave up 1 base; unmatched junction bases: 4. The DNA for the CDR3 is TGCGCCAGCAGCCAACAACGGACAGGGTCCTACGAGCAGTACTTC. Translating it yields CASSQQRTGSYEQYF.

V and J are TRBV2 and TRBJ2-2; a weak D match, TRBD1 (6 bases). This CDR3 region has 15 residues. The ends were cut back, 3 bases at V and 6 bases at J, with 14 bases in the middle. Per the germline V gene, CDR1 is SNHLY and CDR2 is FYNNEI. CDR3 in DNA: TGTGCCAGCAGTGAGGAACAGGGAACGGCCGGGGAGCTGTTTTTT. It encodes CASSEEQGTAGELFF.

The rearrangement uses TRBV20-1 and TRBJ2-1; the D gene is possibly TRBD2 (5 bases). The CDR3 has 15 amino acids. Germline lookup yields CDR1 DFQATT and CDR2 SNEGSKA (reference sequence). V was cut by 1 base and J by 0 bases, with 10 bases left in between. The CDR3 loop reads CSARGSRDSYNEQFF. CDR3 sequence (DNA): TGCAGTGCTAGAGGGTCTCGGGACTCCTACAATGAGCAGTTCTTC.

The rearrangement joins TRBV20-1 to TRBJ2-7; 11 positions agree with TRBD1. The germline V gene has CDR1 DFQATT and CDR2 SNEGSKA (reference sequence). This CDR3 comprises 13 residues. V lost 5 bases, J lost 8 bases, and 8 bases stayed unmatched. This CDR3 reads CSAPGQGEVQQYF. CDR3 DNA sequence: TGCAGTGCTCCGGGACAGGGGGAGGTCCAGCAGTACTTC.

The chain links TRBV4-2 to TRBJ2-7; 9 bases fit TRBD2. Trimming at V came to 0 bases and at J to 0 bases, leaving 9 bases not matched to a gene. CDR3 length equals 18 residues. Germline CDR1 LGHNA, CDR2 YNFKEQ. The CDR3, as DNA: TGTGCCAGCAGCCAAGACTTTAGCGGGGGCCGAAGCTCCTACGAGCAGTACTTC. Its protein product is CASSQDFSGGRSSYEQYF.

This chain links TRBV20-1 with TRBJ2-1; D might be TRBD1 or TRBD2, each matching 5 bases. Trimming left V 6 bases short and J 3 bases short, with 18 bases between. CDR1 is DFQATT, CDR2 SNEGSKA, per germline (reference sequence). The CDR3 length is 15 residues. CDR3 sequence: CSATSGQGVYNEQFF. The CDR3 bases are TGCAGTGCGACCTCGGGGCAGGGCGTCTACAATGAGCAGTTCTTC.

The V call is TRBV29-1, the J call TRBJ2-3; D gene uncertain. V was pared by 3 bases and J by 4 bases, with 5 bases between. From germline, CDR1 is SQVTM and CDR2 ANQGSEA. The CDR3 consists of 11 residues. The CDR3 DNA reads TGCAGCGTTGAGGTGGCAGATACGCAGTATTTT. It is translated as CSVEVADTQYF.